This TCR beta chain stems from a study of Ad26.COV2.S vaccination and SARS-CoV-2 variants. At the level of the study: Ad26.COV2.S shots went into the muscle once or twice, 56 days apart. Study-wide points: Vaccine recipients surpassed placebo recipients in spike-specific TCR breadth.

With 0 bases removed from V and 4 bases from J, the gap between germline ends came to 13 bases. This CDR3 comprises 15 residues. From germline, CDR1 is LGHNA and CDR2 YSLEER. Some clones are missing from TCRdb's copy, which holds only in-frame ones; the method was immunoSEQ multiplex PCR. The sample includes hundreds of thousands of clones, 70% to 90% of them seen just once. Described treatment: about 20 received Ad26.COV2.S at low or high dose, single or two shots; about five received placebo; per-sample allocation not given. Day 63 following the first vaccine or placebo injection was when the samples were taken. Concerning this clone itself: Its antigen is undetermined.

The TCR comes from a person between 18 and 60 years old who received the Ad26.COV2.S COVID-19 vaccine or a placebo. Sequenced material: peripheral blood, taken in a trial of Ad26.COV2.S vaccine versus placebo. V usage is TRBV4-3 and J usage is TRBJ2-7, with a tentative D call TRBD1 (7 bases). The CDR3 reads CASSQDRQGGYEQYF. Here the CDR3 DNA reads TGCGCCAGCAGCCAAGATAGGCAGGGGGGATACGAGCAGTACTTC.